This T cell receptor beta chain is from a study of T-cell reconstitution after alpha-beta-depleted transplantation in children. Whole-study findings and limits: In patients about two months after transplant, alpha-beta T cells reportedly arose from several hundred expanded graft clones. T-cell counts and diversity were attributed mostly to newly produced T cells one year after transplant.

Germline V lookup: CDR1 MGHRA, CDR2 YSYEKL. The CDR3 consists of 14 residues. Trimming took 8 bases from V and 6 from J; bases not matched to a gene: 9. The table lists this clonotype with a few counts. No antigen is known for it. The TCRbeta library was prepared with unique molecular identifiers. Each CDR3 protein gets one entry after TCRdb re-called the PCR reads with MiXCR. This table holds some 460,000 distinct CDR3 sequences, around 15% found once. The receptor was isolated from a boy younger than two who had a stem cell transplant for Wiskott-Aldrich syndrome, so the T cells may come from the graft donor. J is TRBJ1-4 and V is TRBV4-1; TRBD1 aligns across 7 bases. The sequencing used PBMCs, mostly from graft donor cells, collected 360 days after TCRalphabeta/CD19-depleted stem cell transplant. The CDR3 protein is CASAGTVFYEKLFF. The CDR3 coding sequence is TGCGCCAGCGCTGGGACAGTCTTTTATGAAAAACTGTTTTTT.